This T cell receptor (beta chain) was found in a study of T-cell memory formation after mild COVID-19 (dated by TCRdb to the early 2020s). About the study as a whole: TCR sequence clusters from the two donors were found to be largely donor specific. In a couple of donors, T-cell clones that expanded and contracted after mild COVID-19 were followed by sequencing TCRalpha and TCRbeta repertoires longitudinally. The cohort was made up of two young adult volunteers, one female and one male, who were previously healthy. Broad study findings and their caveats: Contracting CD4+ clones were found mainly in CM and EM memory subsets, while CD8+ clones were enriched in EMRA. SARS-CoV-2 specificity of the second-wave clones peaking on day 37 was not confirmed. The study covered only a couple of mild cases, and larger cohorts including severe cases with pre-infection samples were considered necessary. Clones that contracted from day 15 to 85 showed balanced CD4/CD8 phenotypes, whereas a second wave of clones that expanded from day 15 to 37 leaned towards CD4+. The detection of some responding clones in pre-infection memory suggests that pre-existing cross-reactive memory T cells joined the SARS-CoV-2 response.

PBMCs were isolated by Ficoll-Paque density gradient centrifugation. This clonotype was observed a few times. This receptor's antigen is unknown. No quality values exist for individual bases; no much larger clone is one base distant. From cysteine to phenylalanine, the CDR3 is 12 amino acids long. Here the CDR3 DNA is all that survives: 36 bases in frame from base 1. V is cut back by 3 bases and J by 7 bases, with 2 bases in the junction unmatched. CDR1 and CDR2 were assigned from the germline V gene (reference sequence) as SEHNR and FQNEAQ. Sequencing instrument: Illumina NovaSeq 6000. TCRalpha and TCRbeta cDNA libraries were constructed by 5'RACE with constant-segment primers, with sample barcodes and unique molecular identifiers being introduced. Trizol reagent was used to extract RNA from every sample. Amplification of the libraries took two PCR steps, and the second step added a second sample barcode plus Illumina TruSeq adapters. Sequencing of the libraries was done on an Illumina NovaSeq, producing 2 x 150 bp paired-end reads. On the authors' methods: With migec v1.2.7, reads were demultiplexed and then collapsed into UMI-guided consensus sequences. Using mixcr v2.1.11, UMI consensuses were aligned to TRA and TRB V and J templates and then assembled into clonotypes. Clonotypes were classified as expanded or contracted when called significant by both edgeR and NoisET, with noise models trained on biological replicates. For edgeR calls, the thresholds were a false discovery rate-adjusted p below 0.01 and a log2 fold-change of 1. As an exploratory analysis of dynamics, max-normalized trajectories of the 1000 most abundant clonotypes were examined with PCA combined with hierarchical clustering. Each responding clone was given a CD4 or CD8 phenotype based on the CD4+ and CD8+ repertoires, which had been sequenced separately. The public reads were reprocessed in TCRdb via fastp at Q25 and MiXCR, keeping in-frame beta chains. Under each unique CDR3 protein, matching rows form one entry showing the most common genes and DNA. These V and J calls are TCRdb output, not the study's own analysis. This sample is represented by hundreds of thousands of distinct CDR3 sequences; around a quarter of them were singletons. The biggest ten clones account for around 13% of the sample.

The clonotype comes from an adult woman who had mild COVID-19 (a few samples of this study predate the infection). The sample titles of this study are shuffled in the database, so cell type and time point are left out; the donor was told from shared clones. This chain is built from TRBV7-9 and TRBJ1-1; TRBD1 aligns with 7 central bases. Sequencing was carried out using PBMCs or a T cell subset sorted from them (not recorded which). The CDR3 reads CASSFWTGEAFF. The DNA sequence is TGTGCCAGCAGCTTTTGGACAGGTGAAGCTTTCTTT.